These 30 T cell receptor beta chains were sequenced from one sample in a study of cytomegalovirus exposure and HLA in healthy donors. Measured with immunoSEQ multiplex PCR; TCRdb has only the in-frame clones, and not every one. The table records about 110,000 clones, around 87% of them present only once. The sequencing input was PBMCs. All receptors derive from a woman younger than 35 in good health and CMV-seropositive.

Turning to this clone: This specimen includes other DNA sequences encoding the same CDR3. The V and J genes are TRBV6-1 and TRBJ1-3; no reliable D call. The CDR3 totals 15 residues. V was cut by 2 bases and J by 0 bases, with 8 bases left in between. From germline, CDR1 is MNHNS and CDR2 SASEGT. The CDR3 coding sequence is TGTGCCAGCAGTGAATCCGGGTCCTCTGGAAACACCATATATTTT. This translates into CASSESGSSGNTIYF.

V gene TRBV29-1 combines with J gene TRBJ1-6; D perhaps matches TRBD1 (5 bases). The V and J ends lost 7 bases and 7 bases respectively, with 14 bases between them. Germline V gives CDR1 SQVTM, CDR2 ANQGSEA. This CDR3 has 13 amino acids. CDR3 sequence (DNA): TGCAGCGCCCGGGTCACAGGCAATTCACCCCTCCACTTT. This encodes CSARVTGNSPLHF. The whole variable domain, remainder taken from reference TRBV29-1 and TRBJ1-6, is SAVISQKPSRDICQRGTSLTIQCQVDSQVTMMFWYRQQPGQSLTLIATANQGSEATYESGFVIDKFPISRPNLTFSTLTVSNMSPEDSSIYLCSARVTGNSPLHFGNGTRLTVT.

CDR3 residues: CASSWGLNNEQFF. The CDR3 DNA is TGTGCCAGCAGTTGGGGACTGAACAATGAGCAGTTCTTC. The gene calls are TRBV27 and TRBJ2-1; weak D call: TRBD2 (6 bases). The CDR3 extends over 13 amino acids. Germline CDR1 MNHEY, CDR2 SMNVEV (reference sequence). Deletions cut 4 bases from V and 5 bases from J, with 9 bases between.

Regarding this clone: Other DNA sequences in this specimen translate into the identical CDR3. The chain combines TRBV28 with TRBJ2-7; 8 nucleotides line up with TRBD2. The ends lost 5 bases at V and 3 bases at J; junction bases unmatched: 18. Per germline, CDR1 MDHEN and CDR2 SYDVKM. This CDR3 region has 18 residues. This CDR3 reads CASSPLQISEREIYEQYF. The CDR3 DNA is TGTGCCAGCAGTCCCCTCCAGATTTCGGAGCGGGAGATCTACGAGCAGTACTTC.

The chain uses TRBV27 and TRBJ1-4; D is perhaps TRBD1 (6 bases). Germline loops: CDR1 MNHEY, CDR2 SMNVEV (reference sequence). Trimming pared 9 bases from V and 5 bases from J, leaving 28 bases between. This CDR3 is 18 amino acids long. CDR3 residues: CARPPSNPGHGSNEKLFF. The CDR3 DNA follows: TGTGCCAGGCCGCCCTCTAACCCGGGACATGGTAGCAATGAAAAACTGTTTTTT.

V and J are TRBV4-2 and TRBJ2-1; 16 bases line up with TRBD2. Trimming cost V 5 bases and J 8 bases; bases outside gene matches: 3. Germline CDR1 and CDR2: LGHNA and YNFKEQ. The CDR3 contains 15 residues. The CDR3 nucleotides are TGTGCCAGCAGCTCCGGGACTAGCGGGAGGGATGAGCAGTTCTTC. It encodes CASSSGTSGRDEQFF.

The chain couples TRBV27 to TRBJ2-1; TRBD2 aligns across 9 bases. With 4 bases clipped from V and 6 bases from J, the junction kept 10 bases outside the gene matches. Germline V gene data show CDR1 as MNHEY and CDR2 as SMNVEV (reference sequence). The CDR3 consists of 16 residues. The CDR3 DNA reads as TGTGCCAGCAGTTCCTCCCCTCGCGGGGGGGCCAATGAGCAGTTCTTC. Encoded protein: CASSSSPRGGANEQFF.

The CDR3 DNA reads as TGCAGCGTTCCCCCTCGAGGGAAATCTTTAGCGGGAGGGCCGAGGGAGCAGTACTTC. Residues: CSVPPRGKSLAGGPREQYF. The V gene is TRBV29-1, the J gene TRBJ2-7, with 11 bases that match TRBD2. The CDR3 spans 19 residues. With V trimmed by 5 bases and J by 7 bases, 25 bases remained unmatched. The germline V gene has CDR1 SQVTM and CDR2 ANQGSEA.

The V gene is TRBV9, the J gene TRBJ1-1; tentative D call: TRBD1 (5 bases). The CDR3 is made up of 13 amino acids. From germline, CDR1 is SGDLS and CDR2 YYNGEE. V gave up 3 bases and J gave up 4 bases, with 10 bases separating them. Here the CDR3 reads CASSGGDRTEAFF. Here the CDR3 DNA reads TGTGCCAGCAGCGGGGGGGACCGCACTGAAGCTTTCTTT.

The chain is built from TRBV28 and TRBJ2-7, with TRBD2 matching 12 bases. The V segment lost 6 bases and the J segment 5 bases; nucleotides outside the gene matches: 20. The CDR3 is made up of 19 amino acids. The germline gives CDR1 MDHEN, CDR2 SYDVKM. The CDR3 DNA is TGTGCCAGCAGGCGGACCGGGACTAGCGGGCAGAGAGGGTACGACGAGCAGTACTTC. This translates into CASRRTGTSGQRGYDEQYF.

This clone has a count of ten or more. This chain joins TRBV5-6 and TRBJ1-2; TRBD1 is a possible D gene (6 bases). V lost 3 bases, J lost 4 bases, and 10 bases lay in between. This CDR3 has 13 residues. Germline V gene data show CDR1 as SGHDT and CDR2 as YYEEEE. In DNA, the CDR3 is TGTGCCAGCAGCTCGGACAGCTCCTATGGCTACACCTTC. This codes for CASSSDSSYGYTF.

This chain uses TRBV28 with TRBJ2-1, with a weak D call TRBD2 (6 bases). CDR1 MDHEN and CDR2 SYDVKM come from the germline V gene. Trimming shortened V by 2 bases and J by 10 bases, and 15 bases separated the two germline ends. The CDR3 length is 14 residues. The CDR3 sequence: CASSLPRTIPEQFF. The CDR3 bases are TGTGCCAGCAGTTTACCCCGGACTATCCCGGAGCAGTTCTTC.

The chain has TRBV11-3 and TRBJ2-5; weak D call: TRBD2 (7 bases). The CDR3 totals 17 residues. Germline V gene sequence: CDR1 SGHNT, CDR2 YENEEA. The V gene lost 5 bases and the J gene lost 2 bases, with 21 bases spanning the gap. The CDR3 DNA reads TGTGCCAGCAGCCCAGGGGAGGGCCCCGCCCTTCAAGAGACCCAGTACTTC. It encodes CASSPGEGPALQETQYF.

This clone was seen just once. The chain employs TRBV11-2 and TRBJ1-1; TRBD1 might be the D (5 bases). The CDR3 contains 13 residues. Germline V lookup: CDR1 SGHAT, CDR2 FQNNGV. Trimming pared 5 bases from V and 1 base from J, leaving 8 bases between. This CDR3 is CASSPGENTEAFF. CDR3 in DNA: TGTGCCAGCAGCCCGGGGGAGAACACTGAAGCTTTCTTT.

The gene calls are TRBV27 and TRBJ1-2, with D maybe TRBD1 (5 bases). Germline V CDR1 and CDR2: MNHEY, SMNVEV (reference sequence). Trimming cost V 11 bases and J 7 bases, with 17 bases left between them. CDR3 length: 12 residues. The CDR3 loop is CASSPRGSGYTF. The CDR3, as DNA: TGTGCCTCATCCCCCCGGGGGTCTGGCTACACCTTC.

The chain employs TRBV9 and TRBJ1-1; D may be TRBD1 (6 bases). V gave up 2 bases and J gave up 0 bases, with 8 bases separating them. Per germline, CDR1 SGDLS and CDR2 YYNGEE. The CDR3 runs to 14 residues. CDR3 sequence: CASSVGHLNTEAFF. The CDR3 region has the DNA TGTGCCAGCAGCGTGGGACACCTGAACACTGAAGCTTTCTTT.

The chain uses TRBV7-8 and TRBJ2-4; 8 nucleotides match TRBD2. The junction had 13 bases not matched to a gene; V was cut back by 5 bases and J by 13 bases. CDR3 size: 14 residues. Germline assignment: CDR1 SGHVS and CDR2 FQNEAQ. CDR3 amino acids: CASSAEGLLAGQYF. The DNA for the CDR3 is TGTGCCAGCAGCGCAGAGGGACTGTTAGCGGGACAGTACTTC.

The chain employs TRBV19 and TRBJ1-1; 7 bases are a match to TRBD1. Losses at the gene ends were 5 bases for V and 11 bases for J; bases not matched to a gene: 11. The V gene's germline CDR1 is LNHDA and CDR2 SQIVND (reference sequence). The CDR3 spans 13 residues. The CDR3 is CASSWDEGAVAFF. The CDR3 region has the DNA TGTGCCAGTAGTTGGGATGAGGGGGCAGTGGCTTTCTTT.

The CDR3 sequence is CASRRTALSYGGYTF. CDR3 coding DNA: TGTGCCAGCAGACGGACTGCACTGAGCTATGGCGGCTACACCTTC. The chain is built from TRBV27 and TRBJ1-2; D ambiguous. Germline assignment: CDR1 MNHEY and CDR2 SMNVEV (reference sequence). This CDR3 is built from 15 residues. Trimming shortened V by 6 bases and J by 8 bases, and 22 bases separated the two germline ends.

This chain uses TRBV29-1 with TRBJ2-3; the D is unclear. CDR3 size: 14 residues. CDR1 and CDR2 from the germline V gene are SQVTM and ANQGSEA. The CDR3 loop is CRVPLEMCPDTQYF. Here the CDR3 DNA reads TGCAGGGTGCCCTTGGAGATGTGTCCAGATACGCAGTATTTT.

This rearrangement joins TRBV4-2 to TRBJ1-2, with TRBD1 matching over 11 bases. Per the germline V gene, CDR1 is LGHNA and CDR2 is YNFKEQ. V dropped 6 bases and J dropped 4; count of bases not matched to a gene: 4. This CDR3 region has 14 residues. CDR3 amino acids: CASRGTGGLYGYTF. CDR3 nucleotide sequence: TGTGCCAGCAGGGGGACAGGGGGGCTCTATGGCTACACCTTC.

The chain carries TRBV5-4 and TRBJ2-7; 7 bases align to TRBD1. Per the germline V gene, CDR1 is SGHNT and CDR2 is YYREEE (reference sequence). Unmatched junction bases numbered 9, after V lost 0 bases and J lost 6 bases. The CDR3 runs to 15 residues. DNA of the CDR3: TGTGCCAGCAGCTTGGGGACCGACAGGGTTCGCGAGCAGTACTTC. Translated, it gives CASSLGTDRVREQYF.

The chain couples TRBV4-2 to TRBJ2-3; TRBD2 matches at 7 bases. V lost 4 bases, J lost 1 base, and 11 bases stayed unmatched. This CDR3 contains 17 residues. Looked up from germline, CDR1 is LGHNA and CDR2 is YNFKEQ. CDR3 nucleotide sequence: TGTGCCAGCAGCCGTACAGCGAAAGGGAGGGGCACAGATACGCAGTATTTT. Translated, it gives CASSRTAKGRGTDTQYF.

The gene calls are TRBV28 and TRBJ2-1; 7 bases fit TRBD2. Trimming took 2 bases from V and 12 from J; bases not matched to a gene: 13. Germline assignment: CDR1 MDHEN and CDR2 SYDVKM. The CDR3 is 15 amino acids. CDR3 sequence reads: CASSLGGGRASVQFF. Written as DNA, the CDR3 is TGTGCCAGCAGTTTAGGTGGAGGGAGGGCCTCAGTGCAGTTCTTC.

The CDR3 spells CASSVTQGWTNTGELFF. Here the CDR3 DNA reads TGTGCCAGCAGCGTTACACAAGGTTGGACTAACACCGGGGAGCTGTTTTTT. J is TRBJ2-2 and V is TRBV9; tentative D call: TRBD2 (5 bases). In germline, CDR1 is SGDLS, CDR2 YYNGEE. V was cut by 2 bases and J by 2 bases, with 16 bases left in between. This CDR3 contains 17 residues.

The V gene is TRBV18, the J gene TRBJ1-2; D unresolved. In germline, CDR1 is KGHSH, CDR2 LQKENI. The CDR3 extends over 16 amino acids. V was trimmed by 2 bases and J by 0 bases, leaving 13 bases between them. The CDR3 loop reads CASSPIFRQPNYGYTF. In DNA, the CDR3 is TGTGCCAGCTCACCAATATTCAGGCAGCCTAACTATGGCTACACCTTC.

The chain is built from TRBV5-6 and TRBJ1-4; D unclear. The ends were cut back, 4 bases at V and 0 bases at J, with 7 bases in the middle. CDR1 is SGHDT, CDR2 YYEEEE, per germline. The CDR3 has 14 residues. CDR3 coding DNA: TGTGCCAGCAGCCGACGGGCAACTAATGAAAAACTGTTTTTT. The encoded protein is CASSRRATNEKLFF.

V gene TRBV27 combines with J gene TRBJ1-2; 7 positions match TRBD1. CDR1 and CDR2 (germline): MNHEY, SMNVEV (reference sequence). Trimming at V came to 3 bases and at J to 2 bases, leaving 6 bases not matched to a gene. This CDR3 spans 15 amino acids. CDR3 amino acids: CASSFSPGQNYGYTF. As DNA, the CDR3 is TGTGCCAGCAGTTTCAGTCCGGGACAGAACTATGGCTACACCTTC.

This clone has only one observation. V gene TRBV5-1 combines with J gene TRBJ2-1; 7 positions agree with TRBD2. The CDR3 is 14 amino acids. In germline, CDR1 is SGHRS, CDR2 YFSETQ. Trimming cost V 5 bases and J 4 bases; bases outside gene matches: 6. Here the CDR3 reads CASRREGLYNEQFF. The CDR3 nucleotides are TGCGCCAGCAGGAGGGAGGGGCTTTACAATGAGCAGTTCTTC.

V is TRBV10-3 and J is TRBJ2-1; perhaps TRBD1 as D (5 bases). Germline V gives CDR1 ENHRY, CDR2 SYGVKD. The CDR3 is 16 amino acids. V lost 6 bases to trimming and J lost 3 bases, with 18 bases between them. The CDR3: CAIRASGQGDYNEQFF. The CDR3 nucleotides read TGTGCCATCAGAGCCTCGGGCCAGGGCGACTACAATGAGCAGTTCTTC.